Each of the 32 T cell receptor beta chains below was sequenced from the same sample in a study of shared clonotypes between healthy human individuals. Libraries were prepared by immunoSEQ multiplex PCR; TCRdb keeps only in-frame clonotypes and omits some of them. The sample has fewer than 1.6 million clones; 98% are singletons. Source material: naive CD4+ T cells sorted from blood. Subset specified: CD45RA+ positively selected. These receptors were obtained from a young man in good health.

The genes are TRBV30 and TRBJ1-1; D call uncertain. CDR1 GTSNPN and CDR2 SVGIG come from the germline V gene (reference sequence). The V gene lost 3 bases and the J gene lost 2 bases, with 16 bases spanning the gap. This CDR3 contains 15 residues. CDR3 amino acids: CAWRPGRLRNTEAFF. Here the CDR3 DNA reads TGTGCCTGGAGGCCGGGCAGGCTTCGAAACACTGAAGCTTTCTTT.

The CDR3 DNA sequence: TGTGCCAGCAGCCAAGCGTTATCGACAGCGATGTACTTC. This translates into CASSQALSTAMYF. The J gene is TRBJ2-7, the V gene TRBV14; D may be TRBD1 (5 bases). Germline V CDR1 and CDR2: SGHDN, FVKESK. The CDR3 contains 13 residues. V shed 1 base and J shed 12 bases, with 16 bases lying between them. Filled out from reference TRBV14 and TRBJ2-7, the complete variable domain reads EAGVTQFPSHSVIEKGQTVTLRCDPISGHDNLYWYRRVMGKEIKFLLHFVKESKQDESGMPNNRFLAERTGGTYSTLKVQPAELEDSGVYFCASSQALSTAMYFGPGTRLTVT.

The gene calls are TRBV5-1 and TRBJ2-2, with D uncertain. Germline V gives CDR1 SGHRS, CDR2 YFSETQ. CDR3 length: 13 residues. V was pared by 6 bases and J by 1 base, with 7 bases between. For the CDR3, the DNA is TGCGCCAGCAACGATAAGAACACCGGGGAGCTGTTTTTT. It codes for CASNDKNTGELFF.

The CDR3 protein is CATSRTRGGELFF. The CDR3 coding sequence is TGTGCCACCAGCCGAACGAGGGGGGGGGAGCTGTTTTTT. The J gene is TRBJ2-2, the V gene TRBV15, with D possibly TRBD1 on 6 matching bases. V was trimmed by 5 bases and J by 8 bases, leaving 12 bases between them. CDR3 length: 13 amino acids. CDR1 is LNHNV and CDR2 is YYDKDF in the germline V gene (reference sequence).

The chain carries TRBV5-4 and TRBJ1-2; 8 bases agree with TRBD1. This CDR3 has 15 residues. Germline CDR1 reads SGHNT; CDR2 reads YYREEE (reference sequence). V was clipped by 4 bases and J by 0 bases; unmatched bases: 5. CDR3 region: CASSRQGPTNYGYTF. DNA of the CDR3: TGTGCCAGCAGCCGACAGGGGCCAACTAACTATGGCTACACCTTC.

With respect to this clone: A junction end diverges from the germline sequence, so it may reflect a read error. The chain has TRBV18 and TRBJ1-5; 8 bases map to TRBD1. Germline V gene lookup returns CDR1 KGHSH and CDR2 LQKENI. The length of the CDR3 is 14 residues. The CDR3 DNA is TGTGCCAGCCCACCCGGGACAGGAAATCAGCCCCAGCATTTT. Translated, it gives CASPPGTGNQPQHF.

CDR3 residues: CAEARARQETQYF. In nucleotides, the CDR3 is TGTGCCGAGGCTAGGGCCCGCCAAGAGACCCAGTACTTC. The chain is built from TRBV2 and TRBJ2-5, with D unresolved. Trimming cost V 11 bases and J 1 base, with 14 bases left between them. The CDR3 loop spans 13 amino acids. Germline V gene sequence: CDR1 SNHLY, CDR2 FYNNEI.

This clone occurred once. CDR3 nucleotide sequence: TGTGCCAGCAGTTCATCACTAGTACGGGGAGATACGCAGTATTTT. Encoded protein: CASSSSLVRGDTQYF. The chain joins TRBV5-4 to TRBJ2-3; a possible D gene is TRBD2 (5 bases). Trimming shortened V by 5 bases and J by 5 bases, and 18 bases separated the two germline ends. This CDR3 is built from 15 residues. Germline CDR1 reads SGHNT; CDR2 reads YYREEE (reference sequence).

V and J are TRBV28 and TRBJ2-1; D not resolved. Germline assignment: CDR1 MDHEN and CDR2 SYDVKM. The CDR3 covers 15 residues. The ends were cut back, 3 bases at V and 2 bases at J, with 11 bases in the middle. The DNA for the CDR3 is TGTGCCAGCAGTTTCCTAGGTGGCGCCTACAATGAGCAGTTCTTC. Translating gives CASSFLGGAYNEQFF.

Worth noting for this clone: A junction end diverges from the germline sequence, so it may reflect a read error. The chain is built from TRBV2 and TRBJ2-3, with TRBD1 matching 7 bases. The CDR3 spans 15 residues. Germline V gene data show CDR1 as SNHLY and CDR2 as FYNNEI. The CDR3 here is CASREDRVGTDTQYF. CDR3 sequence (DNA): TGTGCCAGCAGAGAAGACAGGGTAGGCACAGATACGCAGTATTTT.

CDR3 bases: TGTGCCAGCAGCCAAGACCCGAGGGGGCAAGGCTACACCTTC. It translates to CASSQDPRGQGYTF. The V and J genes are TRBV4-2 and TRBJ1-2, with 7 positions matching TRBD1. The germline gives CDR1 LGHNA, CDR2 YNFKEQ. The CDR3 loop spans 14 amino acids. The V segment lost 0 bases and the J segment 8 bases; nucleotides outside the gene matches: 6.

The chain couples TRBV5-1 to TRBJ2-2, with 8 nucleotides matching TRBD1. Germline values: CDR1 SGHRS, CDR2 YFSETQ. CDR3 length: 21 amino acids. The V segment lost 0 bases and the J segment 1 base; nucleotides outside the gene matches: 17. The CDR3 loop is CASSLGRARLTGTGNTGELFF. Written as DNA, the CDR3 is TGCGCCAGCAGCTTGGGCCGAGCGCGCTTAACCGGGACAGGGAACACCGGGGAGCTGTTTTTT. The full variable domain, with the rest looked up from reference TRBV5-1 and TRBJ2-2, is KAGVTQTPRYLIKTRGQQVTLSCSPISGHRSVSWYQQTPGQGLQFLFEYFSETQRNKGNFPGRFSGRQFSNSRSEMNVSTLELGDSALYLCASSLGRARLTGTGNTGELFFGEGSRLTVL.

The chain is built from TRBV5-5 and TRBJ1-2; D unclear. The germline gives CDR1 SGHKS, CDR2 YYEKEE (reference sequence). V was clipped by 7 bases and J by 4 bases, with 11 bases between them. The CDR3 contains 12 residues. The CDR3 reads CASASGGYGYTF. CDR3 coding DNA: TGTGCCAGCGCATCCGGAGGCTATGGCTACACCTTC.

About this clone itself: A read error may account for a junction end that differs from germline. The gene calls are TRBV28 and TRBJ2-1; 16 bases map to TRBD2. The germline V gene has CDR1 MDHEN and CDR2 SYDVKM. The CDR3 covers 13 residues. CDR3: CASSSGLAGGPLF. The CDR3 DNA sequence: TGTGCCAGCAGTTCGGGACTAGCGGGAGGGCCGCTCTTC.

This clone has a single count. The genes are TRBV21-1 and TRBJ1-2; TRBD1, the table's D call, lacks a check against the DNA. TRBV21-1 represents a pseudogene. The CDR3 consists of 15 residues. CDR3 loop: CASSIRDRKSGGYTF. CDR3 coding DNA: TGTGCCAGCAGCATTCGGGACAGGAAATCAGGTGGCTACACCTTC.

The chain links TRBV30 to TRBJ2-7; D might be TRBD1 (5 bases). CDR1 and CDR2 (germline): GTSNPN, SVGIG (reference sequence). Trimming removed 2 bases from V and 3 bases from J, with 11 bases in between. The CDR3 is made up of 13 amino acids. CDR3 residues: CAWSRQGFYEQYF. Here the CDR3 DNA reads TGTGCCTGGAGTCGCCAGGGATTCTACGAGCAGTACTTC.

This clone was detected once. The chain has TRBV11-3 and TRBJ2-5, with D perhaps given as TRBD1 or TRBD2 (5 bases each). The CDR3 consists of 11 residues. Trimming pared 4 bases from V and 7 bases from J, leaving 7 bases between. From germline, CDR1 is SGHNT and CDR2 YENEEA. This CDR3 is CASSSGGTQYF. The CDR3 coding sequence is TGTGCCAGCAGCTCTGGGGGGACCCAGTACTTC.

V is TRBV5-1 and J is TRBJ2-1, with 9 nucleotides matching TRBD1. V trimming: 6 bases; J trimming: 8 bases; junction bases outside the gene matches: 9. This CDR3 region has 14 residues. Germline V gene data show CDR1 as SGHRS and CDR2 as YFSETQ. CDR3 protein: CASKRGTGLDEQFF. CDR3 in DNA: TGCGCCAGCAAAAGAGGGACAGGGCTTGATGAGCAGTTCTTC. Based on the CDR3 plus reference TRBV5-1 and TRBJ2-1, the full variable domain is KAGVTQTPRYLIKTRGQQVTLSCSPISGHRSVSWYQQTPGQGLQFLFEYFSETQRNKGNFPGRFSGRQFSNSRSEMNVSTLELGDSALYLCASKRGTGLDEQFFGPGTRLTVL.

The DNA for the CDR3 is TGTGCCAGTTTGACAGGGGCAGCTAATGAAAAACTGTTTTTT. Its translation is CASLTGAANEKLFF. This chain connects TRBV28 to TRBJ1-4, with 8 positions matching TRBD1. CDR3 size: 14 residues. Germline-derived CDR1 and CDR2 are MDHEN and SYDVKM. The junction had 6 bases not matched to a gene; V was cut back by 9 bases and J by 3 bases.

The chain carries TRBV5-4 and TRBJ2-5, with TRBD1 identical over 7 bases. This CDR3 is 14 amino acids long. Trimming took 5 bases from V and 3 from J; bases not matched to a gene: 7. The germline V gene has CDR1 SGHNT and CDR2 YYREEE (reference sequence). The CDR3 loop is CASSFPGQKETQYF. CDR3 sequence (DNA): TGTGCCAGCAGTTTTCCGGGACAGAAAGAGACCCAGTACTTC.

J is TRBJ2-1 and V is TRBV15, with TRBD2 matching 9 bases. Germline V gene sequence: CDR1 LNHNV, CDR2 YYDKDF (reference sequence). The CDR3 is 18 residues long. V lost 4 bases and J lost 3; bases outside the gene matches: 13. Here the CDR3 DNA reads TGTGCCACCAGCATCGTCGGGACTAGCAAAAGTCTCTACAATGAGCAGTTCTTC. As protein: CATSIVGTSKSLYNEQFF.

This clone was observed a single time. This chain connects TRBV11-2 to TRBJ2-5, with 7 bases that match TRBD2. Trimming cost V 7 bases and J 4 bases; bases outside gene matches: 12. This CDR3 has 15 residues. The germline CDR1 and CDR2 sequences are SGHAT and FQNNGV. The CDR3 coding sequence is TGTGCCAGCACCCGACCGGCGGTAGCGGGAGAGACCCAGTACTTC. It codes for CASTRPAVAGETQYF.

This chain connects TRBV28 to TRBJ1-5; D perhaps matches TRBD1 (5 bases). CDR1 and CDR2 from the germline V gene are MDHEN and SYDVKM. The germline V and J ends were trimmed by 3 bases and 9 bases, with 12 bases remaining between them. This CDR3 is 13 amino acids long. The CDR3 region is CASSFQGTRPQHF. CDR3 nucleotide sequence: TGTGCCAGCAGTTTTCAAGGGACGCGGCCCCAGCATTTT.

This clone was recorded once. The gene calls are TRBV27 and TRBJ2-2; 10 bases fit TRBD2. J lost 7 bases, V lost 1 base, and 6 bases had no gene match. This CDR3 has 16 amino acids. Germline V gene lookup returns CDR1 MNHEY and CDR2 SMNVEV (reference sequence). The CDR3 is CASSLWLAGEVGELFF. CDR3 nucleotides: TGTGCCAGCAGTTTATGGCTAGCGGGAGAGGTCGGGGAGCTGTTTTTT.

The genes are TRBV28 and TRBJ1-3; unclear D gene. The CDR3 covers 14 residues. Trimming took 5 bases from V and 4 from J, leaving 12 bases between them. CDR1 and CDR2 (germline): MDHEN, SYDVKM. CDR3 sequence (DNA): TGTGCCAGCAGTGCCTTTCTAATAGGAAACACCATATATTTT. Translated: CASSAFLIGNTIYF.

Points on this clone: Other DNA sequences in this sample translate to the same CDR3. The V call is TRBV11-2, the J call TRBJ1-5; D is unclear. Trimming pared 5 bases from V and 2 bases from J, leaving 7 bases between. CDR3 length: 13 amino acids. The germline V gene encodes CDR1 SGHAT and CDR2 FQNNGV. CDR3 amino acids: CASSPGRNQPQHF. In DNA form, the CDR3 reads TGTGCCAGCAGCCCCGGTCGCAATCAGCCCCAGCATTTT. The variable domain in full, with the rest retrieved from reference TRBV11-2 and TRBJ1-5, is EAGVAQSPRYKIIEKRQSVAFWCNPISGHATLYWYQQILGQGPKLLIQFQNNGVVDDSQLPKDRFSAERLKGVDSTLKIQPAKLEDSAVYLCASSPGRNQPQHFGDGTRLSIL.

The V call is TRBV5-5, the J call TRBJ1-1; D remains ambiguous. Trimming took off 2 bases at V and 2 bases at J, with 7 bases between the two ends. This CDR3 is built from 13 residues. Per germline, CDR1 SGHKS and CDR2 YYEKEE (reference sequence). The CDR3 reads CASSFAGNTEAFF. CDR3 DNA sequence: TGTGCCAGCAGCTTTGCTGGAAACACTGAAGCTTTCTTT.

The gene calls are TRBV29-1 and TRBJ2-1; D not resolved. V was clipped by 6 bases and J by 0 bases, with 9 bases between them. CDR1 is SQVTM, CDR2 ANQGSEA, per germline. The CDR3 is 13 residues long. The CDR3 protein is CSVTRYSYNEQFF. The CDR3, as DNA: TGCAGCGTCACCAGATACTCCTACAATGAGCAGTTCTTC.

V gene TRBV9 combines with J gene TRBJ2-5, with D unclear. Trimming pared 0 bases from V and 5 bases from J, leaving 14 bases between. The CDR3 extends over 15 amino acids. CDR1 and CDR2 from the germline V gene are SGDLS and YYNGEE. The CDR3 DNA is TGTGCCAGCAGCGTAGTCGGGTGGGTAGACGAGACCCAGTACTTC. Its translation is CASSVVGWVDETQYF.

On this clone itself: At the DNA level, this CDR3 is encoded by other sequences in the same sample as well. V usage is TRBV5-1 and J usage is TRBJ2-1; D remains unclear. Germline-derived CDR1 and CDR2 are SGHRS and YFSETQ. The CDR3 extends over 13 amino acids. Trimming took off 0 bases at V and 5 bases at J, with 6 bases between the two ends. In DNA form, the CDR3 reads TGCGCCAGCAGCTTGGCGCCTAACAATGAGCAGTTCTTC. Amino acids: CASSLAPNNEQFF.

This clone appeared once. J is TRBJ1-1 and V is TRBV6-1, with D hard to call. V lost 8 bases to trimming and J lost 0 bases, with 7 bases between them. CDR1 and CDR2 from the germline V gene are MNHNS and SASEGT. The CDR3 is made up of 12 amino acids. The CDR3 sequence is CASDLMNTEAFF. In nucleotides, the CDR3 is TGTGCCAGCGACCTAATGAACACTGAAGCTTTCTTT.

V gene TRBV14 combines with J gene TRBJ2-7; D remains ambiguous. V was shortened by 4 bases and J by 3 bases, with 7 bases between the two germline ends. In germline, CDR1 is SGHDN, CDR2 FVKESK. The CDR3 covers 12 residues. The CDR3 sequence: CASSPRGYEQYF. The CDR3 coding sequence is TGTGCCAGCAGCCCCCGAGGCTACGAGCAGTACTTC.